The subject of this entry is one T cell receptor (beta chain). Study processing details: The assay estimated nucleated cells by amplifying reference gene primers. This table comes from immunoSEQ multiplex PCR, and its TCRdb copy is limited to in-frame clones, with some not included. V and J calls and clone size are as listed in that table; D and trimming were resolved from the DNA. Among about 310,000 clones listed, around 87% were seen once. This record belongs to a study of blood T cell repertoires in COVID-19. For the study at large: Some COVID-19 samples were acute and others convalescent; all came from the United States, Italy and Spain. PBMCs, B-cell-depleted T cells, or T cells provided the cDNA or gDNA that made up the material.

Sequenced material: peripheral blood. The clonotype was recovered from a woman between 45 and 60 years old who had recovered from COVID-19.

The CDR3 sequence: CASTRDTPREKLFF. In DNA, the CDR3 is TGTGCCAGTACTCGGGACACCCCGCGCGAAAAACTGTTTTTT. This chain links TRBV19 with TRBJ1-4, with a possible D match to TRBD1 (6 bases). This CDR3 contains 14 residues. The germline V gene has CDR1 LNHDA and CDR2 SQIVND (reference sequence). The V gene lost 7 bases and the J gene lost 8 bases, with 17 bases spanning the gap.